The 15 T cell receptor beta chains below were found in one sample sequenced in a study of cytomegalovirus exposure and HLA in healthy donors. Generated by immunoSEQ multiplex PCR, the TCRdb table keeps only in-frame clones and is missing some. This table has fewer than 250,000 clones, 87% appearing once. The sample taken for sequencing was PBMCs. The receptor source for this set is a man aged 18 to 29 in good health and CMV-seronegative.

This rearrangement joins TRBV5-1 to TRBJ2-1; 8 positions agree with TRBD2. V shed 0 bases and J 4 bases; nucleotides not matched to a gene: 6. This CDR3 is 16 amino acids long. CDR1 is SGHRS and CDR2 is YFSETQ in the germline V gene. CDR3 DNA: TGCGCCAGCAGCTTGGGTCGGGGGGGCCCGTACAATGAGCAGTTCTTC. Its protein is CASSLGRGGPYNEQFF.

The rearrangement joins TRBV6-5 to TRBJ2-1, with 8 bases lining up with TRBD2. Germline V gene data show CDR1 as MNHEY and CDR2 as SVGAGI. Trimming removed 6 bases from V and 9 bases from J; junction bases left unmatched: 7. The CDR3 spans 13 residues. CDR3 protein: CASSPGRGGEQFF. CDR3 DNA sequence: TGTGCCAGCAGCCCCGGGAGGGGAGGTGAGCAGTTCTTC.

In regard to this clone: At one of its ends the junction is not consistent with the germline gene, which may arise from a read error. The chain uses TRBV28 and TRBJ2-7, with 7 nucleotides matching TRBD1. The CDR3 length is 12 residues. Germline CDR1 is MDHEN and CDR2 is SYDVKM. This chain's CDR3 is CASSFDRGQSTF. In DNA form, the CDR3 reads TGTGCCAGCAGTTTCGACCGGGGACAGTCTACCTTC.

Comments on this clone: Other DNA sequences in the same sample also yield this CDR3. V usage is TRBV5-1 and J usage is TRBJ1-5, with TRBD1 as a possible D gene (5 bases). Germline V lookup: CDR1 SGHRS, CDR2 YFSETQ. The ends were cut back, 4 bases at V and 2 bases at J, with 10 bases in the middle. The CDR3 extends over 14 amino acids. For the CDR3, the DNA is TGCGCCAGCAGCGACAGTGGGGGCAATCAGCCCCAGCATTTT. Translation gives CASSDSGGNQPQHF.

J is TRBJ1-1 and V is TRBV5-1, with D possibly being TRBD1 (5 bases). Trimming took 4 bases from V and 6 from J, leaving 16 bases between them. The CDR3 spans 14 residues. Germline V gives CDR1 SGHRS, CDR2 YFSETQ. The CDR3 DNA reads TGCGCCAGCAGCGGGGGGACGGGAGGGGCTGAAGCTTTCTTT. Protein: CASSGGTGGAEAFF.

This sequence joins TRBV28 and TRBJ1-5; 9 nucleotides match TRBD1. In germline, CDR1 is MDHEN, CDR2 SYDVKM. The J segment lost 0 bases and the V segment lost 6 bases, leaving 15 bases of the junction unmatched. The CDR3 runs to 19 residues. Here the CDR3 reads CASSHRGQGISYSNQPQHF. The CDR3 coding sequence is TGTGCCAGCAGCCACAGGGGACAGGGTATTTCTTATAGCAATCAGCCCCAGCATTTT.

A single count supports this clone. The chain couples TRBV19 to TRBJ1-2; 7 bases fit TRBD1. Per germline, CDR1 LNHDA and CDR2 SQIVND (reference sequence). With V trimmed by 7 bases and J by 8 bases, 10 bases remained unmatched. The CDR3 runs 13 residues. CDR3 sequence: CASKETGLDGYTF. In nucleotides, the CDR3 is TGTGCCAGTAAGGAGACAGGGCTTGACGGCTACACCTTC.

With regard to this clone: Mismatch with germline at one junction end may stem from a read error. The chain couples TRBV27 to TRBJ2-7; possible D gene TRBD1, 6 bases. CDR1 and CDR2 (germline): MNHEY, SMNVEV (reference sequence). CDR3 size: 13 residues. The CDR3 region is CASSLLTGTPRVF. CDR3 bases: TGTGCCAGCAGTTTATTAACCGGGACACCCAGGGTCTTC.

The gene calls are TRBV6-5 and TRBJ1-5; 9 bases match TRBD1. Germline CDR1 is MNHEY and CDR2 is SVGAGI. This CDR3 comprises 15 residues. The V segment lost 6 bases and the J segment 3 bases; nucleotides outside the gene matches: 6. The CDR3 spells CASSQDRGSNQPQHF. The CDR3 DNA reads TGTGCCAGCAGCCAGGACAGGGGTTCCAATCAGCCCCAGCATTTT.

The genes are TRBV4-1 and TRBJ2-1; 9 nucleotides line up with TRBD2. V was clipped by 2 bases and J by 10 bases; unmatched bases: 12. Germline V lookup: CDR1 MGHRA, CDR2 YSYEKL. CDR3 length: 16 residues. CDR3 bases: TGCGCCAGCAGCCAAAGAGGGGCTAGCGGGACGGGGGAGCAGTTCTTC. Translating it yields CASSQRGASGTGEQFF.

This clone was found once. The gene calls are TRBV6-5 and TRBJ1-2; 9 positions match TRBD1. The CDR3 length is 14 residues. From germline, CDR1 is MNHEY and CDR2 SVGAGI. The V and J ends lost 6 bases and 5 bases, in that order; junction bases with no gene match: 7. The CDR3 coding sequence is TGTGCCAGCAGGGAGACAGGGGGGCGTTATGGCTACACCTTC. It yields the protein CASRETGGRYGYTF.

The chain recombines TRBV6-5 with TRBJ1-1, with D possibly being TRBD1 (5 bases). CDR1 is MNHEY, CDR2 SVGAGI, per germline. V lost 0 bases and J 5 bases, leaving 13 bases between the germline ends. CDR3 length: 15 residues. CDR3 nucleotides: TGTGCCAGCAGTTACTCTACGGGGGGAACAACTGAAGCTTTCTTT. Residues: CASSYSTGGTTEAFF.

The V call is TRBV7-2, the J call TRBJ2-7, with D maybe TRBD2 (5 bases). The germline V gene encodes CDR1 SGHTA and CDR2 FQGNSA. Trimming removed 3 bases from V and 2 bases from J, with 14 bases in between. CDR3 size: 15 residues. CDR3 bases: TGTGCCAGCAGCTTTTACGGGGAATCGGCCTACGAGCAGTACTTC. Its protein is CASSFYGESAYEQYF.

The chain joins TRBV2 to TRBJ2-7; maybe TRBD1 (6 bases). V lost 7 bases to trimming and J lost 2 bases, with 9 bases between them. Germline CDR1 and CDR2: SNHLY and FYNNEI. The CDR3 runs to 12 residues. The CDR3 DNA reads as TGTGCCAGCACGAGGGGGACCTACGAGCAGTACTTC. Translating gives CASTRGTYEQYF.

This chain links TRBV9 with TRBJ2-1; the match to TRBD2 covers 13 bases. The CDR3 contains 19 residues. The germline V gene encodes CDR1 SGDLS and CDR2 YYNGEE. J lost 4 bases, V lost 4 bases, and 14 bases had no gene match. CDR3 in DNA: TGTGCCAGCAGCCTCCGACTAGCGGGGGGCCCAGTCAATTACAATGAGCAGTTCTTC. This gives the protein CASSLRLAGGPVNYNEQFF.